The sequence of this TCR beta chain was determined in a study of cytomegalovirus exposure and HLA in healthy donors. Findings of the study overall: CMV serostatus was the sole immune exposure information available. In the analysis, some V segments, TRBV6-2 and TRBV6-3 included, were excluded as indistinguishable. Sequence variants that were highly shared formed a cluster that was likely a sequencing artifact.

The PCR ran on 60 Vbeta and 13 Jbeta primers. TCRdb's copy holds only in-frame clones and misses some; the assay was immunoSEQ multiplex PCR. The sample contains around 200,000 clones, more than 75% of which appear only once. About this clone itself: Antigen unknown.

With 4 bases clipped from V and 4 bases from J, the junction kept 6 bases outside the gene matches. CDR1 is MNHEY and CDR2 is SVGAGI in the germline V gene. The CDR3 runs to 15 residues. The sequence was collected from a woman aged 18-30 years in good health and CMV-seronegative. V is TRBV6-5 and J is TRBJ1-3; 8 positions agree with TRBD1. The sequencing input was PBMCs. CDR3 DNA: TGTGCCAGCAGTTTCGGACAGGGCATAGGAAACACCATATATTTT. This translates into CASSFGQGIGNTIYF.